The present T cell receptor (beta chain) was sequenced within a study of response to subunit inactivated influenza vaccine. Study-level findings and limits: Researchers suggested that each seasonal influenza vaccination recruits few new T cells.

TCRdb re-analysed the RT-PCR reads in MiXCR, keeping a single row per CDR3 protein. The top ten hold 11% of the sample, which has 650,000 to 700,000 distinct CDR3 sequences, approximately 14% seen once. A word on this clonotype: No antigen is known for it.

CDR1 is SQVTM, CDR2 ANQGSEA, per germline. The CDR3 covers 14 residues. V trimming: 6 bases; J trimming: 0 bases; junction bases outside the gene matches: 5. The TCR comes from a man between 50 and 59 years old who received an inactivated influenza vaccine. The sequences come from PBMCs from blood, collected 11 to 12 days after vaccination. The genes are TRBV29-1 and TRBJ2-1; 7 positions match TRBD1. The CDR3 coding sequence is TGCAGCGTCGATGACAGGGCCTCCTACAATGAGCAGTTCTTC. Translated, it gives CSVDDRASYNEQFF.